The rows below give T cell receptor beta chains drawn from one sample of a study of blood T cells in healthy people across ages. TCRdb reanalysed the 5' RACE reads using MiXCR and keeps one entry per CDR3 protein. The sample lists 800,000 or so distinct CDR3 sequences, 60% to 80% occurring once. Material: blood. The receptors were sampled from a man between 25 and 39 years old in good health. Both conserved end residues are part of each CDR3. The order of the fields is D gene, J gene, V gene, clone size, CDR3 protein, CDR3 DNA. A D gene is named only where the DNA matches it firmly. A row's size may be missing; if present it is once, few, many or a size class.

D: .; J: TRBJ2-7; V: TRBV20-1; size: .; CDR3: CSASQRSYEQYF; DNA: TGCAGTGCTAGTCAACGGTCCTACGAGCAGTACTTC
D: .; J: TRBJ2-3; V: TRBV29-1; size: .; CDR3: CSVETSQGRDTQYF; DNA: TGCAGCGTAGAGACTAGTCAGGGGAGGGATACGCAGTATTTT
D: TRBD2; J: TRBJ2-3; V: TRBV4-2; size: few; CDR3: CASSQVSSGGTDTQYF; DNA: TGTGCCAGCAGCCAAGTATCTAGCGGGGGCACAGATACGCAGTATTTT
D: .; J: TRBJ1-2; V: TRBV2; size: .; CDR3: CASLGQQNYGYTF; DNA: TGTGCCAGCCTCGGACAGCAAAACTATGGCTACACCTTC
D: .; J: TRBJ2-5; V: TRBV20-1; size: .; CDR3: CSAPEQPLETQYF; DNA: TGCAGTGCTCCCGAACAGCCCCTAGAGACCCAGTACTTC
D: .; J: TRBJ2-7; V: TRBV3-1; size: .; CDR3: CASSQDRGRVPYEQYF; DNA: TGTGCCAGCAGCCAAGATCGAGGACGCGTCCCCTACGAGCAGTACTTC
D: .; J: TRBJ1-2; V: TRBV7-2; size: .; CDR3: CASSLNQGKGGYTF; DNA: TGTGCCAGCAGCCTGAATCAGGGAAAGGGAGGCTACACCTTC
D: TRBD1; J: TRBJ2-1; V: TRBV12-3/TRBV12-4; size: .; CDR3: CASSPTTGLNEQFF; DNA: TGTGCCAGCAGCCCGACGACAGGGTTGAATGAGCAGTTCTTC
D: .; J: TRBJ2-7; V: TRBV6-2/TRBV6-3; size: few; CDR3: CASSDRQETYEQYF; DNA: TGTGCCAGCAGCGACAGGCAGGAGACCTACGAGCAGTACTTC
D: TRBD2; J: TRBJ2-7; V: TRBV20-1; size: .; CDR3: CSARLAGMEEQYF; DNA: TGCAGTGCTCGACTAGCGGGGATGGAGGAGCAGTACTTC
D: .; J: TRBJ2-3; V: TRBV9; size: .; CDR3: CASSGSGGITDTQYF; DNA: TGTGCCAGCTCCGGCTCTGGCGGGATCACAGATACGCAGTATTTT
D: TRBD1; J: TRBJ2-7; V: TRBV9; size: .; CDR3: CASSVGGQGSEQYF; DNA: TGTGCCAGCAGCGTAGGTGGACAGGGATCCGAGCAGTACTTC
D: .; J: TRBJ1-4; V: TRBV12-3/TRBV12-4; size: few; CDR3: CASSRPTEKLFF; DNA: TGTGCCAGCAGCCGTCCCACTGAAAAACTGTTTTTT
D: TRBD2; J: TRBJ2-3; V: TRBV9; size: many; CDR3: CASSVGSTSGGGSTDTQYF; DNA: TGTGCCAGCAGCGTAGGCTCGACGAGCGGCGGGGGTAGCACAGATACGCAGTATTTT
D: TRBD1; J: TRBJ2-7; V: TRBV4-2; size: .; CDR3: CASSHRGQGAYEQYF; DNA: TGTGCCAGCAGCCATCGAGGACAGGGGGCTTACGAGCAGTACTTC
D: .; J: TRBJ2-1; V: TRBV29-1; size: .; CDR3: CSGTDRYNEQFF; DNA: TGCAGCGGGACGGATAGATACAATGAGCAGTTCTTC
D: .; J: TRBJ2-7; V: TRBV5-1; size: .; CDR3: CASSVEAGSYEQYF; DNA: TGCGCCAGCAGCGTGGAAGCAGGGTCCTACGAGCAGTACTTC